Given below is one T cell receptor (beta chain) in context. The germline V and J ends were trimmed by 4 bases and 0 bases, with 13 bases remaining between them. From germline, CDR1 is KGHSH and CDR2 LQKENI. This CDR3 contains 17 residues. An input of 0.5 to 1 ug of RNA was subjected to reverse transcription using random hexamers. TCRdb recomputed calls from the immunoSEQ multiplex PCR reads with MiXCR, one row per CDR3 protein. The sample contains 250,000 to 300,000 distinct CDR3 sequences, approximately 84% of which appear only once. The data are from a study of CD8 T cells in Susac syndrome. FACS enriched CD8+ TEMRA cells, while bulk CD8+ and CD4+ were negatively isolated.

The sample was CD8+ T cells from PBMCs. The receptor was derived from a human donor with multiple sclerosis. The chain links TRBV18 to TRBJ2-6, with TRBD2 as a possible D gene (6 bases). CDR3 coding DNA: TGTGCCAGCTCACTGGGGACTGCCCGCTCTGGGGCCAACGTCCTGACTTTC. Encoded protein: CASSLGTARSGANVLTF. Using reference TRBV18 and TRBJ2-6 for the parts outside the CDR3, the full variable domain is NAGVMQNPRHLVRRRGQEARLRCSPMKGHSHVYWYRQLPEEGLKFMVYLQKENIIDESGMPKERFSAEFPKEGPSILRIQQVVRGDSAAYFCASSLGTARSGANVLTFGAGSRLTVL.